This T cell receptor beta chain comes out of a study of cytomegalovirus exposure and HLA in healthy donors. Use of 60 Vbeta and 13 Jbeta primers characterized the PCR. Assay: immunoSEQ multiplex PCR; the TCRdb copy retains only in-frame clones and omits some. The sample includes around 190,000 clones, almost 85% of them seen just once. Trimming took 4 bases from V and 2 from J; bases not matched to a gene: 6. CDR3 length: 15 residues. CDR1 and CDR2 (germline): SGHDT, YYEEEE. The source material was PBMCs. The gene calls are TRBV5-6 and TRBJ1-5, with 7 bases fitting TRBD1. This TCR derives from a woman aged 45-65 years in good health and CMV-seronegative. In DNA form, the CDR3 reads TGTGCCAGCAGCCTTAAGGGGGCTGGCAATCAGCCCCAGCATTTT. It yields the protein CASSLKGAGNQPQHF.